The 22 T cell receptor beta chains presented below share a single source sample, sequenced in a study of blood T cell repertoires in COVID-19. Assay: immunoSEQ multiplex PCR; the TCRdb copy retains only in-frame clones and omits some. This table has approximately 150,000 clones, approximately 80% appearing once. The material sequenced was PBMCs or T cells enriched from blood (not recorded which). The source is a middle-aged woman who had recovered from COVID-19.

The rearrangement links TRBV19 to TRBJ1-5, with D unclear. Germline V CDR1 and CDR2: LNHDA, SQIVND (reference sequence). Trimming cost V 7 bases and J 4 bases, with 17 bases left between them. This CDR3 has 15 residues. CDR3 in amino acids: CASTDGGRGNQPQHF. The CDR3 DNA sequence: TGTGCCAGTACCGATGGCGGACGCGGGAATCAGCCCCAGCATTTT.

The chain employs TRBV5-4 and TRBJ2-5; 8 bases agree with TRBD1. Germline values: CDR1 SGHNT, CDR2 YYREEE (reference sequence). The CDR3 sequence is 16 residues long. The ends lost 5 bases at V and 0 bases at J; junction bases unmatched: 9. DNA for the CDR3: TGTGCCAGCAGGCCGGACAGGGACCTGTACCAAGAGACCCAGTACTTC. It codes for CASRPDRDLYQETQYF.

The rearrangement joins TRBV27 to TRBJ2-2, with 9 nucleotides matching TRBD2. With V trimmed by 0 bases and J by 4 bases, 0 bases remained unmatched. The CDR3 loop spans 15 amino acids. The V gene's germline CDR1 is MNHEY and CDR2 SMNVEV (reference sequence). The CDR3 DNA is TGTGCCAGCAGTTTATCGGGACTAGCCACCGGGGAGCTGTTTTTT. Encoded protein: CASSLSGLATGELFF.

The chain links TRBV2 to TRBJ2-1; TRBD2 agrees at 7 bases. From germline, CDR1 is SNHLY and CDR2 FYNNEI. The CDR3 has 16 amino acids. V dropped 3 bases and J dropped 4; count of bases not matched to a gene: 9. The CDR3 loop is CASSDLWGGEYNEQFF. In nucleotides, the CDR3 is TGTGCCAGCAGTGATCTCTGGGGGGGGGAATACAATGAGCAGTTCTTC.

V is TRBV6-5 and J is TRBJ2-1; D uncertain. Germline V gives CDR1 MNHEY, CDR2 SVGAGI. The CDR3 consists of 12 residues. V lost 5 bases and J lost 8, with 10 bases in between. The DNA of the CDR3 is TGTGCCAGCAGTAGACAATGGGATGAGCAGTTCTTC. Its protein product is CASSRQWDEQFF.

The chain couples TRBV11-1 to TRBJ2-1; TRBD2 matches at 10 bases. This CDR3 is built from 16 residues. In germline, CDR1 is SGHAT, CDR2 FQDESV (reference sequence). With 2 bases clipped from V and 8 bases from J, the junction kept 9 bases outside the gene matches. This chain's CDR3 is CASSLLGSSGSHEQFF. DNA for the CDR3: TGTGCCAGCAGCTTATTGGGCTCTAGCGGGAGCCATGAGCAGTTCTTC.

This chain uses TRBV19 with TRBJ2-3, with a weak D call TRBD1 (5 bases). This CDR3 contains 13 residues. Trimming shortened V by 7 bases and J by 0 bases, and 8 bases separated the two germline ends. Germline-derived CDR1 and CDR2 are LNHDA and SQIVND (reference sequence). CDR3 sequence: CASKYRSTDTQYF. Written as DNA, the CDR3 is TGTGCCAGTAAGTACAGGAGCACAGATACGCAGTATTTT.

J is TRBJ2-7 and V is TRBV12-3 or TRBV12-4; 9 nucleotides match TRBD2. CDR3 length: 13 residues. The ends lost 5 bases at V and 7 bases at J; junction bases unmatched: 6. The CDR3 here is CASSRAGGSEQYF. DNA of the CDR3: TGTGCCAGCAGTCGAGCGGGAGGTAGTGAGCAGTACTTC.

The chain uses TRBV19 and TRBJ1-6, with 11 bases lining up with TRBD1. The CDR3 runs 15 residues. Germline trimming cut 1 base from V and 9 bases from J; bases unmatched to any gene: 2. Germline CDR1 LNHDA, CDR2 SQIVND (reference sequence). CDR3 DNA: TGTGCCAGTAGTATAGGGACAGGGGGCATTTCACCCCTCCACTTT. It codes for CASSIGTGGISPLHF. The full variable domain, completed using reference TRBV19 and TRBJ1-6, is DGGITQSPKYLFRKEGQNVTLSCEQNLNHDAMYWYRQDPGQGLRLIYYSQIVNDFQKGDIAEGYSVSREKKESFPLTVTSAQKNPTAFYLCASSIGTGGISPLHFGNGTRLTVT.

This clone was seen a single time. The rearrangement joins TRBV2 to TRBJ1-1, with 7 bases that match TRBD1. The CDR3 consists of 14 residues. V was pared by 5 bases and J by 1 base, with 4 bases of the junction left unmatched. Germline CDR1 reads SNHLY; CDR2 reads FYNNEI. Here the CDR3 DNA reads TGTGCCAGCAGTTTCAGGGGGGAGAACACTGAAGCTTTCTTT. Protein: CASSFRGENTEAFF. Looking up the rest from reference TRBV2 and TRBJ1-1 gives the full variable domain: EPEVTQTPSHQVTQMGQEVILRCVPISNHLYFYWYRQILGQKVEFLVSFYNNEISEKSEIFDDQFSVERPDGSNFTLKIRSTKLEDSAMYFCASSFRGENTEAFFGQGTRLTVV.

The sample holds one count of this clone. This chain links TRBV20-1 with TRBJ2-2, with 12 bases aligning to TRBD2. Losses at the gene ends were 3 bases for V and 5 bases for J; bases not matched to a gene: 13. Germline-derived CDR1 and CDR2 are DFQATT and SNEGSKA (reference sequence). The CDR3 runs 18 residues. The CDR3 DNA follows: TGCAGTGCTAGTCCGGGACTAGCGGGTCTTGGGGGGACCGGGGAGCTGTTTTTT. It translates to CSASPGLAGLGGTGELFF.

The rearrangement uses TRBV30 and TRBJ1-6; D gene ambiguous. V lost 3 bases to trimming and J lost 4 bases, with 7 bases between them. Germline V gene lookup returns CDR1 GTSNPN and CDR2 SVGIG (reference sequence). There are 13 residues in the CDR3. CDR3 amino acids: CAWRVSYNSPLHF. The CDR3 nucleotides are TGTGCCTGGAGGGTCAGTTATAATTCACCCCTCCACTTT.

The chain couples TRBV2 to TRBJ1-4; tentative D call: TRBD1 (5 bases). The CDR3 is 15 amino acids. V lost 3 bases and J lost 2, with 10 bases in between. The germline gives CDR1 SNHLY, CDR2 FYNNEI. The chain's CDR3 is CASSEAQATNEKLFF. The DNA for the CDR3 is TGTGCCAGCAGTGAGGCACAGGCCACTAATGAAAAACTGTTTTTT.

J is TRBJ1-1 and V is TRBV19, with a tentative D call TRBD1 (6 bases). This CDR3 contains 13 residues. Trimming stripped 7 bases from V and 0 bases from J, with 9 bases between. Germline V gene data show CDR1 as LNHDA and CDR2 as SQIVND (reference sequence). CDR3: CASNQGMNTEAFF. For the CDR3, the DNA is TGTGCCAGTAACCAGGGGATGAACACTGAAGCTTTCTTT. Combining the CDR3 with reference TRBV19 and TRBJ1-1 gives the whole variable domain DGGITQSPKYLFRKEGQNVTLSCEQNLNHDAMYWYRQDPGQGLRLIYYSQIVNDFQKGDIAEGYSVSREKKESFPLTVTSAQKNPTAFYLCASNQGMNTEAFFGQGTRLTVV.

This sequence joins TRBV5-1 and TRBJ2-5, with TRBD2 as a possible D gene (5 bases). The CDR3 is 14 amino acids. V was pared by 6 bases and J by 3 bases, with 15 bases between. From germline, CDR1 is SGHRS and CDR2 YFSETQ. The CDR3: CASIREGHEETQYF. CDR3 in DNA: TGCGCCAGCATCCGAGAGGGCCATGAAGAGACCCAGTACTTC.

The chain has TRBV5-4 and TRBJ2-1; tentatively, D is TRBD2 (5 bases). Germline V gene lookup returns CDR1 SGHNT and CDR2 YYREEE (reference sequence). CDR3 length: 13 amino acids. Trimming left V 2 bases short and J 7 bases short, with 10 bases between. CDR3 in DNA: TGTGCCAGCAGCTTAGTATCGGGGAATGAGCAGTTCTTC. It encodes CASSLVSGNEQFF.

This chain joins TRBV7-9 and TRBJ1-2, with unresolved D. The ends were cut back, 7 bases at V and 2 bases at J, with 17 bases in the middle. The CDR3 has 15 amino acids. Germline V gene lookup returns CDR1 SEHNR and CDR2 FQNEAQ (reference sequence). In DNA form, the CDR3 reads TGTGCCAGCATTGGGTATGGTACAGAAAACTATGGCTACACCTTC. This encodes CASIGYGTENYGYTF.

The sample holds one count of this clone. This rearrangement joins TRBV12-5 to TRBJ2-7, with TRBD1 matching 9 bases. This CDR3 comprises 14 residues. Germline values: CDR1 LGHNT, CDR2 FRNRAP. J was trimmed by 9 bases and V by 5 bases; bases with no gene match: 11. The DNA of the CDR3 is TGTGCTAGTGGTCCCGCACGGGACAGGGACGGGCAGTACTTC. Translating it yields CASGPARDRDGQYF.

The chain carries TRBV2 and TRBJ2-3, with 9 nucleotides matching TRBD1. The V and J ends lost 5 bases and 1 base, in that order; junction bases with no gene match: 7. The CDR3 has 16 residues. Germline V gene lookup returns CDR1 SNHLY and CDR2 FYNNEI. The CDR3 sequence: CASSPQGAYGTDTQYF. The CDR3 DNA is TGTGCCAGCAGTCCACAGGGGGCGTACGGCACAGATACGCAGTATTTT.

This sequence joins TRBV2 and TRBJ1-2; the match to TRBD1 covers 7 bases. The CDR3 consists of 15 residues. V was clipped by 6 bases and J by 4 bases; unmatched bases: 11. CDR1 SNHLY and CDR2 FYNNEI come from the germline V gene. The CDR3 bases are TGTGCCAGCAGCGAGGGGACAGCTTTACTCTATGGCTACACCTTC. Protein product: CASSEGTALLYGYTF.

The rearrangement uses TRBV3-1 (or the pseudogene TRBV3-2) and TRBJ2-1, with 13 nucleotides matching TRBD2. The CDR3 is made up of 16 amino acids. The ends lost 1 base at V and 8 bases at J; junction bases unmatched: 5. From germline, CDR1 is LGHDT and CDR2 YNNKEL (reference sequence). CDR3 in amino acids: CASSQGWTSGSYEQFF. As DNA, the CDR3 is TGTGCCAGCAGCCAAGGGTGGACTAGCGGGAGCTATGAGCAGTTCTTC.

The V and J genes are TRBV27 and TRBJ1-1; D possibly corresponds to TRBD1 (5 bases). CDR1 and CDR2 (germline): MNHEY, SMNVEV (reference sequence). Trimming removed 8 bases from V and 2 bases from J, with 12 bases in between. CDR3 length equals 13 residues. The CDR3 DNA sequence: TGTGCCAGCGGACATATGGGTAACACTGAAGCTTTCTTT. Protein product: CASGHMGNTEAFF.